The sequence of this T cell receptor (beta chain) was determined in a study of blood T cell repertoires in COVID-19. Authors' methods: Amplification of reference gene primers was used by the study to estimate nucleated cell counts. Sequenced by immunoSEQ multiplex PCR; TCRdb stores in-frame clones only, minus some. From that table come the V and J calls and clone size; the DNA was used to work out D and trimming. There are about 180,000 clones in the sample; approximately 85% occur only once, and 3% to 3.5% lies in the top ten. In the case of this clone: Within the sample, other DNA sequences also encode this same CDR3.

The CDR3 consists of 15 residues. Looked up from germline, CDR1 is MNHNY and CDR2 is SVGAGI (reference sequence). The V gene end was trimmed by 0 bases and the J gene end by 5 bases; junction bases not matched to a gene: 4. This TCR was sampled from a man aged 55 to 70 with acute or convalescent COVID-19. This chain joins TRBV6-6 and TRBJ2-1; TRBD2 agrees at 7 bases. The sequenced sample consisted of peripheral blood. CDR3 amino acids: CASSYSWLADNEQFF. CDR3 DNA sequence: TGTGCCAGCAGTTACTCTTGGCTAGCGGACAATGAGCAGTTCTTC.